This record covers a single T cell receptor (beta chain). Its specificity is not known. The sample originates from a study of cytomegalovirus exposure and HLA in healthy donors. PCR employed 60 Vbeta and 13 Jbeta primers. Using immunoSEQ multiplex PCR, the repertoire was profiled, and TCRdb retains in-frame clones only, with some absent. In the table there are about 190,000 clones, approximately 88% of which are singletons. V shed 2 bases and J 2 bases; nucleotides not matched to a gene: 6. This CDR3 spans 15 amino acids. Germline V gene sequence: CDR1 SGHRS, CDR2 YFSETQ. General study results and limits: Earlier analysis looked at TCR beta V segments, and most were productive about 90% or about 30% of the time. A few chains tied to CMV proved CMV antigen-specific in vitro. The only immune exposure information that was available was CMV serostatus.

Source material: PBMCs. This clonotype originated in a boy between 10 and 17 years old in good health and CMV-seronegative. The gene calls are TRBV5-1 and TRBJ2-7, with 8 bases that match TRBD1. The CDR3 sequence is CASSFGGTGPYEQYF. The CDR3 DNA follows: TGCGCCAGCAGCTTTGGCGGGACAGGACCCTACGAGCAGTACTTC.